The 8 T cell receptor beta chains below come from one sample, sequenced in a study of cytomegalovirus exposure and HLA in healthy donors. Clones were read by immunoSEQ multiplex PCR, and TCRdb kept only the in-frame ones, dropping some. The sample lists approximately 230,000 clones; roughly 90% were seen once. Sequenced input: PBMCs. The receptors derive from a man younger than 30 in good health and CMV-seropositive.

The gene calls are TRBV18 and TRBJ2-7; 9 nucleotides line up with TRBD1. The length of the CDR3 is 14 residues. J was trimmed by 5 bases and V by 2 bases; bases with no gene match: 4. CDR1 and CDR2 from the germline V gene are KGHSH and LQKENI. The CDR3 region has the DNA TGTGCCAGCTCACCATTGGGACAGGGCGACGAGCAGTACTTC. Its translation is CASSPLGQGDEQYF.

The chain carries TRBV11-3 and TRBJ2-7; 9 bases align to TRBD1. Germline CDR1 SGHNT, CDR2 YENEEA. V lost 1 base, J lost 5 bases, and 6 bases stayed unmatched. The CDR3 is 15 amino acids. In DNA, the CDR3 is TGTGCCAGCAGCTTAGCGGGGGACAGGGTCGACGAGCAGTACTTC. Its protein product is CASSLAGDRVDEQYF. The variable domain in full, with the rest retrieved from reference TRBV11-3 and TRBJ2-7, is EAGVVQSPRYKIIEKKQPVAFWCNPISGHNTLYWYLQNLGQGPELLIRYENEEAVDDSQLPKDRFSAERLKGVDSTLKIQPAELGDSAVYLCASSLAGDRVDEQYFGPGTRLTVT.

The chain joins TRBV9 to TRBJ1-5, with TRBD1 as a possible D gene (5 bases). The CDR3 length is 15 residues. Trimming pared 0 bases from V and 0 bases from J, leaving 7 bases between. Germline V gives CDR1 SGDLS, CDR2 YYNGEE. The CDR3 reads CASSVGGASNQPQHF. CDR3 DNA sequence: TGTGCCAGCAGCGTAGGAGGGGCTAGCAATCAGCCCCAGCATTTT.

The CDR3 sequence is CAWSVLGWTDSYEQYF. CDR3 DNA: TGTGCCTGGAGTGTATTGGGTTGGACGGACTCCTACGAGCAGTACTTC. The chain has TRBV30 and TRBJ2-7; D uncertain. Germline V gene lookup returns CDR1 GTSNPN and CDR2 SVGIG (reference sequence). The CDR3 contains 16 residues. V was cut by 0 bases and J by 0 bases, with 15 bases left in between.

In its sample, this clone was seen once. The chain recombines TRBV6-1 with TRBJ2-1, with 8 positions matching TRBD1. V trimming: 4 bases; J trimming: 0 bases; junction bases outside the gene matches: 2. The CDR3 extends over 15 amino acids. Germline CDR1 reads MNHNS; CDR2 reads SASEGT. This CDR3 reads CASSVQGGSYNEQFF. DNA of the CDR3: TGTGCCAGCAGTGTACAGGGGGGCTCCTACAATGAGCAGTTCTTC.

This clone was seen once. The V gene is TRBV6-5, the J gene TRBJ1-1; 8 nucleotides line up with TRBD1. Trimming removed 5 bases from V and 2 bases from J; junction bases left unmatched: 7. The CDR3 sequence is 15 residues long. The germline V gene encodes CDR1 MNHEY and CDR2 SVGAGI. The CDR3 here is CASSRGQGLNTEAFF. The DNA of the CDR3 is TGTGCCAGCAGTCGCGGACAGGGACTCAACACTGAAGCTTTCTTT.

In this sample, this clone turned up many times. This chain connects TRBV2 to TRBJ2-3, with 7 bases that match TRBD2. From germline, CDR1 is SNHLY and CDR2 FYNNEI. The V and J ends lost 6 bases and 2 bases, in that order; junction bases with no gene match: 14. The CDR3 totals 17 residues. Written as DNA, the CDR3 is TGTGCCAGCAGCGGCGAATACCGGGAGGTCCTCACAGATACGCAGTATTTT. Its protein is CASSGEYREVLTDTQYF.

DNA for the CDR3: TGCAGCGTTGGGTACAGGGGCCAGACCCAGTACTTC. It encodes CSVGYRGQTQYF. V is TRBV29-1 and J is TRBJ2-5; 7 bases are shared with TRBD1. CDR1 and CDR2 (germline): SQVTM, ANQGSEA. The CDR3 has 12 residues. Trimming cost V 4 bases and J 6 bases; bases outside gene matches: 5.